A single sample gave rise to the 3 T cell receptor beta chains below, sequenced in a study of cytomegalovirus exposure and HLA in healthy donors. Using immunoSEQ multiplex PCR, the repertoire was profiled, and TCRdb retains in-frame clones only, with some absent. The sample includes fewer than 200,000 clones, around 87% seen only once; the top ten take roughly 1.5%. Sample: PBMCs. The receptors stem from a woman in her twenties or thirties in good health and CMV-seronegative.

The CDR3 protein is CAIATGADEQYF. CDR3 sequence (DNA): TGTGCCATCGCCACAGGAGCTGACGAGCAGTACTTC. The chain combines TRBV10-3 with TRBJ2-7, with a weak D call TRBD1 (5 bases). With 8 bases removed from V and 5 bases from J, the gap between germline ends came to 13 bases. Germline values: CDR1 ENHRY, CDR2 SYGVKD. The CDR3 loop spans 12 amino acids.

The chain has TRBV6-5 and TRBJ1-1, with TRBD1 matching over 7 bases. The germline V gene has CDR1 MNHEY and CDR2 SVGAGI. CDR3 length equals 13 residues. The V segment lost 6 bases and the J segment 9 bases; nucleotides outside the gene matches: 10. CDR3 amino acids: CASRHPTGLQAFF. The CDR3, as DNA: TGTGCCAGCAGGCACCCGACAGGGCTCCAAGCTTTCTTT.

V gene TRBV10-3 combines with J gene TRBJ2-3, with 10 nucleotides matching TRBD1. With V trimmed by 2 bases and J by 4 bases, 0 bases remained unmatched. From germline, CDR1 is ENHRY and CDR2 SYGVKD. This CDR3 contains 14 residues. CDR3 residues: CAISEGTGADTQYF. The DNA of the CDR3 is TGTGCCATCAGTGAGGGGACAGGGGCAGATACGCAGTATTTT.